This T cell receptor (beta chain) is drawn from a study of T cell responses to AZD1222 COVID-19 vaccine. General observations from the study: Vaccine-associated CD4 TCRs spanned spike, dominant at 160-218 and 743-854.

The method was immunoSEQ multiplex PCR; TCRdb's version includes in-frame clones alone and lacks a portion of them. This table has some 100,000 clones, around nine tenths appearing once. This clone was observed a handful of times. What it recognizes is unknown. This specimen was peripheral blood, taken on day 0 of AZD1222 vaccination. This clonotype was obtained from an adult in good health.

This chain's CDR3 is CASSPLDGNSPLHF. The CDR3 nucleotides read TGTGCCAGCAGCCCCCTCGACGGCAATTCACCCCTCCACTTT. The V and J genes are TRBV5-5 and TRBJ1-6; D gene ambiguous. There are 14 residues in the CDR3. Germline CDR1 and CDR2: SGHKS and YYEKEE (reference sequence). Trimming took 4 bases from V and 7 from J, leaving 12 bases between them.